This T cell receptor (beta chain) was found in a study of metastatic and nonmetastatic thyroid tumors. Overall study: Thyroid patients, malignant and benign, had repertoires compared across blood and tumor or nodule tissue.

Authors' methods: Clinicopathological groups of papillary thyroid cancer showed CDR3 differences that were used to build a distant-metastasis classifier. TCRdb re-called the PCR reads through MiXCR. It is TCRdb's table, rather than the study itself, that gives the V and J calls and clone size. The profile covers around 29,000 clones, with 20% appearing a single time and roughly two fifths taken by the ten largest. Study results and limitations: Across blood and tumor, TCR beta diversity in malignant thyroid tumors was reportedly significantly higher than in benign nodules.

This clone was seen ten or more times. What it binds is unknown. Patients underwent thyroid surgery, and none had received any treatment before it. Germline CDR1 is DFQATT and CDR2 is SNEGSKA (reference sequence). V dropped 6 bases and J dropped 0 bases, with 12 bases sitting between them. The CDR3 loop spans 14 amino acids. Material: blood. V usage is TRBV20-1 and J usage is TRBJ1-3; D might be TRBD1 (6 bases). The TCR originated in a female donor with papillary thyroid cancer or a benign thyroid nodule (not recorded which). Some clones in this sample may be carry-over from other donors' samples. The CDR3 DNA reads TGCAGTGCCTTGCCGGGACACTCTGGAAACACCATATATTTT. It translates to CSALPGHSGNTIYF.